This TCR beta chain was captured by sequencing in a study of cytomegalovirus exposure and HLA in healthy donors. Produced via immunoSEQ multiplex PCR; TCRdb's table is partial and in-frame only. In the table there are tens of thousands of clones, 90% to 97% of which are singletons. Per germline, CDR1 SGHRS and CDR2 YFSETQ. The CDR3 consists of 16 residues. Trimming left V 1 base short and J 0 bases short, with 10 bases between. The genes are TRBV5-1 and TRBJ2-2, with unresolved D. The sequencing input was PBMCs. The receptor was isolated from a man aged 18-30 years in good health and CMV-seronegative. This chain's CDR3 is CASSLLRNANTGELFF. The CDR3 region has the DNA TGCGCCAGCAGCTTGTTGCGGAACGCGAACACCGGGGAGCTGTTTTTT. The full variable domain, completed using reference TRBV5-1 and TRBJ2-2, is KAGVTQTPRYLIKTRGQQVTLSCSPISGHRSVSWYQQTPGQGLQFLFEYFSETQRNKGNFPGRFSGRQFSNSRSEMNVSTLELGDSALYLCASSLLRNANTGELFFGEGSRLTVL.